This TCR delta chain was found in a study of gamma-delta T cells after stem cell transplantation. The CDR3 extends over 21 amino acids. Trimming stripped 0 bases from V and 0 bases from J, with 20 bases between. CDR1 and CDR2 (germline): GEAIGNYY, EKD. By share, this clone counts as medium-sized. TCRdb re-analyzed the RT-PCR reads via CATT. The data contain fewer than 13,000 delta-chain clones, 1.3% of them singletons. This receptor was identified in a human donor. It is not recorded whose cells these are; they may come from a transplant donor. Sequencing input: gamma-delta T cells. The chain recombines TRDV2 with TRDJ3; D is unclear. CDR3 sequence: CACDTLEGPAPSSWDTRQMFF. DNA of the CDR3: TGTGCCTGTGACACCTTAGAGGGCCCCGCACCTAGCTCCTGGGACACCCGACAGATGTTTTTC.